The present T cell receptor (beta chain) was sequenced within a study of T cell changes during pregnancy in multiple sclerosis. Method: immunoSEQ multiplex PCR; TCRdb's copy keeps in-frame clones and lacks some. The sample has more than 65,000 clones, about 91% seen once. Trimming stripped 6 bases from V and 0 bases from J, with 12 bases between. Per germline, CDR1 SGHKS and CDR2 YYEKEE (reference sequence). The CDR3 runs 14 residues. The V call is TRBV5-5, the J call TRBJ2-5; D ambiguous. This receptor was obtained from a female donor with multiple sclerosis, enrolled in a pregnancy study. This sample comprised peripheral blood, obtained in the first trimester of pregnancy. Written as DNA, the CDR3 is TGTGCCAGCACCTTCGAGGTATACCAAGAGACCCAGTACTTC. Its protein product is CASTFEVYQETQYF.